Following are 10 T cell receptor beta chains from one sample sequenced in a study of sequential checkpoint blockade in melanoma. Treatment denoted: randomized to nivolumab then ipilimumab (arm A) or the reverse (arm B). This table comes from immunoSEQ multiplex PCR, and its TCRdb copy is limited to in-frame clones, with some not included. This table has around 41,000 clones, 75% to 90% appearing once. Sequenced material: CD8+ T cells sorted from blood (inferred from file names), taken from a patient given nivolumab and ipilimumab in sequence. The receptor set was obtained from a human donor with melanoma.

The rearrangement links TRBV20-1 to TRBJ2-7; 7 bases align to TRBD2. Germline assignment: CDR1 DFQATT and CDR2 SNEGSKA (reference sequence). The CDR3 covers 11 residues. V shed 7 bases and J 7 bases; nucleotides not matched to a gene: 7. CDR3 coding DNA: TGCAGTGGACCGCTCGGGGGGGAGCAGTACTTC. Its translation is CSGPLGGEQYF.

The J gene is TRBJ2-6, the V gene TRBV27, with D possibly matching TRBD2 (5 bases). The V end lost 1 base, the J end lost 3 bases, and 10 bases lay between the germline ends. Germline V gene sequence: CDR1 MNHEY, CDR2 SMNVEV (reference sequence). The CDR3 extends over 16 amino acids. For the CDR3, the DNA is TGTGCCAGCAGTTTATTAGCCGGGGTTGGGGCCAACGTCCTGACTTTC. It translates to CASSLLAGVGANVLTF.

The rearrangement uses TRBV7-9 and TRBJ2-1, with a possible D match to TRBD1 (6 bases). The germline CDR1 and CDR2 sequences are SEHNR and FQNEAQ (reference sequence). V was clipped by 0 bases and J by 15 bases, with 9 bases between them. This CDR3 has 11 residues. CDR3 amino acids: CASSLAGQRFF. For the CDR3, the DNA is TGTGCCAGCAGCTTAGCTGGACAGAGGTTCTTC.

The gene calls are TRBV19 and TRBJ2-1, with D possibly matching TRBD1 (6 bases). V was trimmed by 5 bases and J by 4 bases, leaving 18 bases between them. CDR3 length equals 16 residues. The V gene's germline CDR1 is LNHDA and CDR2 SQIVND (reference sequence). The CDR3 loop reads CASSYRHGGGYNEQFF. CDR3 nucleotides: TGTGCCAGTAGTTACCGCCATGGGGGCGGATACAATGAGCAGTTCTTC.

The V gene is TRBV5-1, the J gene TRBJ2-7, with 8 nucleotides matching TRBD1. V dropped 4 bases and J dropped 0; count of bases not matched to a gene: 12. The CDR3 is 17 amino acids. From germline, CDR1 is SGHRS and CDR2 YFSETQ. The CDR3 spells CASSLAGQGEPSYEQYF. In DNA, the CDR3 is TGCGCCAGCAGCCTGGCCGGACAGGGAGAACCCTCCTACGAGCAGTACTTC. The full variable domain, with the rest looked up from reference TRBV5-1 and TRBJ2-7, is KAGVTQTPRYLIKTRGQQVTLSCSPISGHRSVSWYQQTPGQGLQFLFEYFSETQRNKGNFPGRFSGRQFSNSRSEMNVSTLELGDSALYLCASSLAGQGEPSYEQYFGPGTRLTVT.

The chain recombines TRBV7-6 with TRBJ2-2; the match to TRBD2 covers 14 bases. Germline loops: CDR1 SGHVS, CDR2 FNYEAQ. V trimming: 6 bases; J trimming: 3 bases; junction bases outside the gene matches: 15. The CDR3 extends over 20 amino acids. In DNA, the CDR3 is TGTGCCAGCAGACCCTACGGGGGACTAGCGGGAGTGGTTGACACCGGGGAGCTGTTTTTT. Its protein product is CASRPYGGLAGVVDTGELFF.

This clone was counted a single time. The chain combines TRBV25-1 with TRBJ1-6; no reliable D call. V lost 1 base and J 4 bases, leaving 5 bases between the germline ends. Germline assignment: CDR1 MGHDK and CDR2 SYGVNS. CDR3 length: 14 amino acids. The CDR3 region is CASSELSYNSPLHF. The CDR3 DNA reads as TGTGCCAGCAGTGAATTGAGTTATAATTCACCCCTCCACTTT.

The chain couples TRBV5-1 to TRBJ1-4; 10 positions agree with TRBD1. Trimming cost V 5 bases and J 6 bases; bases outside gene matches: 7. CDR3 size: 15 residues. Germline CDR1 and CDR2: SGHRS and YFSETQ. CDR3 coding DNA: TGCGCCAGCAGATGGGCGGGGACAGGGGATGAAAAACTGTTTTTT. Encoded protein: CASRWAGTGDEKLFF.

The V and J genes are TRBV10-3 and TRBJ2-1; D is unclear. CDR1 is ENHRY and CDR2 is SYGVKD in the germline V gene. The V end was cut by 3 bases, the J end by 8 bases, with 5 bases between. The CDR3 runs to 11 residues. The CDR3 DNA sequence: TGTGCCATCAGTGAACTCTATGAGCAGTTCTTC. Translated: CAISELYEQFF.

The genes are TRBV7-2 and TRBJ2-7; D possibly corresponds to TRBD1 (5 bases). This CDR3 spans 17 amino acids. CDR1 is SGHTA and CDR2 is FQGNSA in the germline V gene. Trimming took 2 bases from V and 0 from J, leaving 17 bases between them. CDR3 nucleotide sequence: TGTGCCAGCAGCTTACCAGGGTCCACAAACAGCTCCTACGAGCAGTACGTC. Residues: CASSLPGSTNSSYEQYV.